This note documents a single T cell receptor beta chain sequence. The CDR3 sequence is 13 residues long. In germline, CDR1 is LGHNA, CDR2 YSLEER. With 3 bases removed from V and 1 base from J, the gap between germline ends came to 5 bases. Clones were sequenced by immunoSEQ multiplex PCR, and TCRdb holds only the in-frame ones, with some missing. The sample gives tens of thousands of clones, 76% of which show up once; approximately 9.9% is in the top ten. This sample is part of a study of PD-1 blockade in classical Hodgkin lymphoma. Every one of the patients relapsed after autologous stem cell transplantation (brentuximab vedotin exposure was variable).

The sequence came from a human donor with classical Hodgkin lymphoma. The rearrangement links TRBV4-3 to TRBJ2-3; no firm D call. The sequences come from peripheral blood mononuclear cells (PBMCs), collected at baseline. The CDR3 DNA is TGCGCCAGCAGCCATCCTGGCACAGATACGCAGTATTTT. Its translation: CASSHPGTDTQYF.